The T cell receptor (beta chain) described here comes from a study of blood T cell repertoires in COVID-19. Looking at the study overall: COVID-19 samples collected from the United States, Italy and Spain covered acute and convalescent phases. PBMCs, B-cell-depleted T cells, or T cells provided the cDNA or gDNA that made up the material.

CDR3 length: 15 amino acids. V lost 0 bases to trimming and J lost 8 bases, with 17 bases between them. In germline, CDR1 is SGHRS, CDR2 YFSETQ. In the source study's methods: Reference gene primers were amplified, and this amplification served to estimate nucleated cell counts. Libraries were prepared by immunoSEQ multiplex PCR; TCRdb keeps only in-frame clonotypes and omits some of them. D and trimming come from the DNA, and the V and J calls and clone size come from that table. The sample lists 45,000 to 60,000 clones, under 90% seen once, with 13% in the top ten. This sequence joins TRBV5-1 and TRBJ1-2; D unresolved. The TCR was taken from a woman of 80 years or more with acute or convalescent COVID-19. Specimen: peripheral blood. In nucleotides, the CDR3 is TGCGCCAGCAGCTTGGCCGAGACGGCTGCACAGGGCTACACCTTC. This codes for CASSLAETAAQGYTF.